What follows is one T cell receptor beta chain and its context. Its specificity is not known. This entry is derived from a study of shared clonotypes between healthy human individuals. Germline V lookup: CDR1 SNHLY, CDR2 FYNNEI. Trimming took 6 bases from V and 4 from J; bases not matched to a gene: 5. There are 15 residues in the CDR3. Original data processing: Filtering differed, since immunoSEQ gave only junction sequences and no quality scores. Clones were sequenced by immunoSEQ multiplex PCR, and TCRdb holds only the in-frame ones, with some missing. V, J and clone size are those of that table, while D and trimming were read from the DNA. The data show 2 million to 3 million clones, over 85% seen once. General study points: Larger estimated richness was generally recorded for naive subsets relative to memory subsets. Lower generation probabilities were found for non-shared clonotypes than for those shared by all four donors. Measured sharing among donors was expected to vary with sequencing depth.

This TCR was sampled from a young man in good health. Some clones in this sample may be carry-over from other donors' samples. Sample: naive CD4+ T cells from PBMCs. Specified subset: CD45RA+ positively selected. This rearrangement joins TRBV2 to TRBJ2-3, with TRBD1 matching over 12 bases. The CDR3 loop is CASRTGQGAADTQYF. The CDR3 nucleotides are TGTGCCAGCAGAACGGGACAGGGGGCGGCAGATACGCAGTATTTT. The variable domain in full, completed from reference TRBV2 and TRBJ2-3, reads EPEVTQTPSHQVTQMGQEVILRCVPISNHLYFYWYRQILGQKVEFLVSFYNNEISEKSEIFDDQFSVERPDGSNFTLKIRSTKLEDSAMYFCASRTGQGAADTQYFGPGTRLTVL.